Shown below are 24 T cell receptor beta chains from a single sample sequenced in a study of monozygotic twins with inflammatory bowel disease. TCRdb re-called the 5' RACE reads; every CDR3 protein appears as one record, without DNA. The sample totals some 90,000 distinct CDR3 sequences; its top ten clones hold 7.4%. The sequenced material came from blood. Every receptor here comes from a human donor with ulcerative colitis or Crohn's disease, or a healthy co-twin of an affected twin (not recorded which).

The chain recombines TRBV5-1 with TRBJ1-2; the TRBD1 assignment by TCRdb is unverifiable without DNA. This CDR3 spans 15 amino acids. Per the germline V gene, CDR1 is SGHRS and CDR2 is YFSETQ. CDR3 residues: CASSLGPITGDGYTF.

The V and J genes are TRBV7-9 and TRBJ2-1; TCRdb gives TRBD2 as the D gene, but with no DNA this cannot be confirmed. The CDR3 has 12 residues. The V gene's germline CDR1 is SEHNR and CDR2 FQNEAQ (reference sequence). The CDR3 spells CASRGLENEQFF.

The rearrangement links TRBV20-1 to TRBJ2-3; TCRdb proposes TRBD2, but this gene call is untestable without DNA. Looked up from germline, CDR1 is DFQATT and CDR2 is SNEGSKA (reference sequence). The CDR3 is 16 residues long. CDR3 residues: CSARDLRGASTDTQYF.

The rearrangement uses TRBV3-1 and TRBJ2-5; TCRdb's D call of TRBD1 is untestable without DNA. This CDR3 is built from 14 residues. Germline-derived CDR1 and CDR2 are LGHDT and YNNKEL (reference sequence). This CDR3 reads CASSQEGQRGTQYF.

The V gene is TRBV6-5, the J gene TRBJ2-7; there is no DNA to check the TCRdb D call of TRBD1. The CDR3 spans 15 residues. Germline V gene lookup returns CDR1 MNHEY and CDR2 SVGAGI. This CDR3 reads CASSYSAGTVYEQYF.

The V and J genes are TRBV14 and TRBJ1-1; there is no DNA to check the TCRdb D call of TRBD1. Looked up from germline, CDR1 is SGHDN and CDR2 is FVKESK. This CDR3 contains 16 residues. The CDR3 loop reads CASSQDPRRGDTEAFF. Full variable domain (remainder filled in from reference TRBV14 and TRBJ1-1): EAGVTQFPSHSVIEKGQTVTLRCDPISGHDNLYWYRRVMGKEIKFLLHFVKESKQDESGMPNNRFLAERTGGTYSTLKVQPAELEDSGVYFCASSQDPRRGDTEAFFGQGTRLTVV.

The chain couples TRBV6-5 to TRBJ1-6; TCRdb's assignment of TRBD1 cannot be checked, as there is no DNA. The CDR3 consists of 14 residues. Looked up from germline, CDR1 is MNHEY and CDR2 is SVGAGI. The CDR3 sequence is CASSYRQGYSPLHF.

This chain joins TRBV5-6 and TRBJ2-7. CDR3 length equals 12 residues. Per the germline V gene, CDR1 is SGHDT and CDR2 is YYEEEE. This CDR3 is CASSFMVSEQYF.

The rearrangement joins TRBV20-1 to TRBJ1-5. Germline assignment: CDR1 DFQATT and CDR2 SNEGSKA (reference sequence). The CDR3 covers 14 residues. The CDR3 loop is CSAPNMDSNQPQHF.

The V and J genes are TRBV20-1 and TRBJ1-5; TCRdb picks TRBD1, but there is no DNA to check that call. The CDR3 is 15 residues long. Germline V lookup: CDR1 DFQATT, CDR2 SNEGSKA (reference sequence). This CDR3 is CSASGAEWRNQPQHF.

This chain connects TRBV5-1 to TRBJ2-6. Germline CDR1 is SGHRS and CDR2 is YFSETQ. The CDR3 consists of 14 residues. The CDR3 loop is CASTDGPGANVLTF. Complete variable domain (other parts from reference TRBV5-1 and TRBJ2-6): KAGVTQTPRYLIKTRGQQVTLSCSPISGHRSVSWYQQTPGQGLQFLFEYFSETQRNKGNFPGRFSGRQFSNSRSEMNVSTLELGDSALYLCASTDGPGANVLTFGAGSRLTVL.

V usage is TRBV11-2 and J usage is TRBJ1-2; TCRdb proposes TRBD1, but this gene call is untestable without DNA. This CDR3 has 13 residues. CDR1 and CDR2 from the germline V gene are SGHAT and FQNNGV. This chain's CDR3 is CASSRDRGDGYTF.

The V call is TRBV11-2, the J call TRBJ2-2; TCRdb's D call, TRBD2, is unchecked because there is no DNA. The germline V gene has CDR1 SGHAT and CDR2 FQNNGV. The CDR3 extends over 20 amino acids. This CDR3 is CASSLSGRGAPPANTGELFF.

The CDR3 loop is CSIDHAGVGETQYF. The chain couples TRBV29-1 to TRBJ2-5; no DNA is available, so the TRBD1 call from TCRdb remains unchecked. Germline lookup yields CDR1 SQVTM and CDR2 ANQGSEA. The CDR3 covers 14 residues. Full variable domain (rest looked up from reference TRBV29-1 and TRBJ2-5): SAVISQKPSRDICQRGTSLTIQCQVDSQVTMMFWYRQQPGQSLTLIATANQGSEATYESGFVIDKFPISRPNLTFSTLTVSNMSPEDSSIYLCSIDHAGVGETQYFGPGTRLLVL.

The chain has TRBV5-1 and TRBJ2-2; the TCRdb call, TRBD2, lacks DNA for checking. The CDR3 is 19 amino acids. Germline CDR1 and CDR2: SGHRS and YFSETQ. Here the CDR3 reads CASSPNLGLAGGNTGELFF.

CDR3 region: CASTQPGMNTEAFF. The J gene is TRBJ1-1, the V gene TRBV6-1; with no DNA, the TCRdb D assignment of TRBD1 cannot be verified. Germline assignment: CDR1 MNHNS and CDR2 SASEGT. This CDR3 is 14 amino acids long.

V usage is TRBV29-1 and J usage is TRBJ2-1; the TCRdb call, TRBD1, lacks DNA for checking. Germline V gives CDR1 SQVTM, CDR2 ANQGSEA. The CDR3 contains 14 residues. The CDR3 sequence: CSVRGLGSYNEQFF.

The rearrangement uses TRBV5-1 and TRBJ2-7; TCRdb gives TRBD1 as the D gene, but with no DNA this cannot be confirmed. Germline CDR1 reads SGHRS; CDR2 reads YFSETQ. The CDR3 is 15 residues long. The CDR3 spells CASSFTRGGTYEQYF.

The rearrangement uses TRBV7-7 and TRBJ2-1; TCRdb's D call, TRBD2, is unchecked because there is no DNA. The CDR3 sequence is 12 residues long. The V gene's germline CDR1 is SSHAT and CDR2 FNYEAQ (reference sequence). CDR3 sequence reads: CASSSGAGEQFF.

This CDR3 is CAISTIGFNQPQHF. The V call is TRBV10-3, the J call TRBJ1-5. Germline V gives CDR1 ENHRY, CDR2 SYGVKD. The CDR3 totals 14 residues.

The chain joins TRBV27 to TRBJ2-2; lacking DNA, the TRBD1 call made by TCRdb goes unchecked. CDR3 length equals 16 residues. From germline, CDR1 is MNHEY and CDR2 SMNVEV (reference sequence). This CDR3 reads CASSLSLGAFPGELFF.

The chain uses TRBV12-3 or TRBV12-4 and TRBJ2-7; the TCRdb D gene call, TRBD1, has no DNA to confirm it. This CDR3 region has 14 residues. This chain's CDR3 is CASSGIARQGEQYF.

V is TRBV7-8 and J is TRBJ2-3; TCRdb's D call, TRBD1, is unchecked because there is no DNA. Germline values: CDR1 SGHVS, CDR2 FQNEAQ. The CDR3 is made up of 15 amino acids. CDR3 residues: CASNLFRAGTDTQYF.

The rearrangement links TRBV6-1 to TRBJ1-3; no DNA is available, so the TRBD1 call from TCRdb remains unchecked. Germline V CDR1 and CDR2: MNHNS, SASEGT. The CDR3 extends over 16 amino acids. The CDR3 here is CASSEAWGGSGNTIYF.